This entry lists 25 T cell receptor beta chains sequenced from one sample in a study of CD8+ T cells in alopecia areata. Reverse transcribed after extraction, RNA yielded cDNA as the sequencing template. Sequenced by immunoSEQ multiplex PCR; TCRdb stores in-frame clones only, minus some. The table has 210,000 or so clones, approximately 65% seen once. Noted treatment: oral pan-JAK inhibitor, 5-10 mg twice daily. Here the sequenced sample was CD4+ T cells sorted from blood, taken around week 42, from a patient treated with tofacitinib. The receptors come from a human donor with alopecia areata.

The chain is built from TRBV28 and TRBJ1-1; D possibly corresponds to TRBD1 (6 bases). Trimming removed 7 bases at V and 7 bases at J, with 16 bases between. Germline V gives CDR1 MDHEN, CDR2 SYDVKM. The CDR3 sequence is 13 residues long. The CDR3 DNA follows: TGTGCCAGCAACCCCCCCGACAGGCTTGAAGCTTTCTTT. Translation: CASNPPDRLEAFF.

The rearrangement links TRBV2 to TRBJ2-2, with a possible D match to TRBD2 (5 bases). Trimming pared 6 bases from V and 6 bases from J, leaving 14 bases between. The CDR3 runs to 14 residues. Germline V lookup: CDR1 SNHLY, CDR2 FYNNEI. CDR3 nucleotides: TGTGCCAGCAGGGACTCCGGAAGGTCCGGGGAGCTGTTTTTT. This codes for CASRDSGRSGELFF. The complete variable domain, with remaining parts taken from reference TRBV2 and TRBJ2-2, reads EPEVTQTPSHQVTQMGQEVILRCVPISNHLYFYWYRQILGQKVEFLVSFYNNEISEKSEIFDDQFSVERPDGSNFTLKIRSTKLEDSAMYFCASRDSGRSGELFFGEGSRLTVL.

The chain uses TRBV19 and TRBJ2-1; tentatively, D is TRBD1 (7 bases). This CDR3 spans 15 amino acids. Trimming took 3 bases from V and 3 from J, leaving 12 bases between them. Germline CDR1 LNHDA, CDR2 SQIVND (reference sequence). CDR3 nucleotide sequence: TGTGCCAGTAGTATGCAGGGGGGTGGCTACAATGAGCAGTTCTTC. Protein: CASSMQGGGYNEQFF.

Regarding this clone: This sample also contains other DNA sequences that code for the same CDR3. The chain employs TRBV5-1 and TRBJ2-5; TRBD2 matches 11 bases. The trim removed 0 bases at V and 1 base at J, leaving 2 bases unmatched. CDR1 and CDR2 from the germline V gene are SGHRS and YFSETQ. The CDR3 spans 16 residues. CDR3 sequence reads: CASSLALAGVQETQYF. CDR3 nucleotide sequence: TGCGCCAGCAGCTTGGCACTAGCGGGGGTCCAAGAGACCCAGTACTTC.

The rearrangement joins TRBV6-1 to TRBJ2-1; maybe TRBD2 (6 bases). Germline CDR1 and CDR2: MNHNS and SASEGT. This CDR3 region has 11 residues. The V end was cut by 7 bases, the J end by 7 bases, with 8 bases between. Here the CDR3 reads CASMEGNEQFF. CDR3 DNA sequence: TGTGCCAGCATGGAGGGTAATGAGCAGTTCTTC.

DNA of the CDR3: TGTGCCAGCACGGCGGGGGGCGCTAGCACAGATACGCAGTATTTT. As protein: CASTAGGASTDTQYF. The chain employs TRBV2 and TRBJ2-3, with TRBD2 matching 8 bases. Looked up from germline, CDR1 is SNHLY and CDR2 is FYNNEI. The CDR3 has 15 amino acids. J lost 0 bases, V lost 7 bases, and 6 bases had no gene match.

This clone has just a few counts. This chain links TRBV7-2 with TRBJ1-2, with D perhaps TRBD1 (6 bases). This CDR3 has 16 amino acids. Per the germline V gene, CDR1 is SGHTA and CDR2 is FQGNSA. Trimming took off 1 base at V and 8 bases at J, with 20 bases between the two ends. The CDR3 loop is CASSLVPAPGEGGYTF. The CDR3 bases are TGTGCCAGCAGCTTAGTTCCGGCCCCAGGGGAGGGGGGCTACACCTTC.

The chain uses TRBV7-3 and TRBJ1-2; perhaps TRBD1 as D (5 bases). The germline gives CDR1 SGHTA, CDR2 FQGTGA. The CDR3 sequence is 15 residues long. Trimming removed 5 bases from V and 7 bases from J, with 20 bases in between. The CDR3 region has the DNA TGTGCCAGCAGCCAAGGACACCCCCAAGCCGGTGGCTACACCTTC. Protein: CASSQGHPQAGGYTF.

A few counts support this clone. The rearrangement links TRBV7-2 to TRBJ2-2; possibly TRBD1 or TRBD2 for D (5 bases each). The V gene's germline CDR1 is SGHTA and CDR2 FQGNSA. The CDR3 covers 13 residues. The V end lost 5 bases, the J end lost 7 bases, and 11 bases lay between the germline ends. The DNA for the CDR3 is TGTGCCAGCAGCGTCGTGAGGGGCGGGGAGCTGTTTTTT. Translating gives CASSVVRGGELFF. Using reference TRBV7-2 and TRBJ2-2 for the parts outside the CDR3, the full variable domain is GAGVSQSPSNKVTEKGKDVELRCDPISGHTALYWYRQSLGQGLEFLIYFQGNSAPDKSGLPSDRFSAERTGGSVSTLTIQRTQQEDSAVYLCASSVVRGGELFFGEGSRLTVL.

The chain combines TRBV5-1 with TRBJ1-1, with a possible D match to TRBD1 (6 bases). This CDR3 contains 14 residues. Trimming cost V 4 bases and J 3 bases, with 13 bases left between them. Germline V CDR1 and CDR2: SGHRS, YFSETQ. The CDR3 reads CASSVGGPDTEAFF. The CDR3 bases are TGCGCCAGCAGCGTAGGGGGGCCTGACACTGAAGCTTTCTTT.

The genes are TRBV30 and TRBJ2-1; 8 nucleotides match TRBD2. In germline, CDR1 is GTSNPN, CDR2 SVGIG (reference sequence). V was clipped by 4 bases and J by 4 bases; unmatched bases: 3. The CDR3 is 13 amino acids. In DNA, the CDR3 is TGTGCCTGGACCTCGGGGGGGTACAATGAGCAGTTCTTC. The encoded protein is CAWTSGGYNEQFF.

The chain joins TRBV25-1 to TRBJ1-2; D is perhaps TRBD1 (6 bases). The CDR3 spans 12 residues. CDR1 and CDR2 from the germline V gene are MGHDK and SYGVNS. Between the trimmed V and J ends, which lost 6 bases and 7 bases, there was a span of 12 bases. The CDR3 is CASRQGISGYTF. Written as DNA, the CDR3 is TGTGCCAGCAGACAGGGTATATCTGGCTACACCTTC.

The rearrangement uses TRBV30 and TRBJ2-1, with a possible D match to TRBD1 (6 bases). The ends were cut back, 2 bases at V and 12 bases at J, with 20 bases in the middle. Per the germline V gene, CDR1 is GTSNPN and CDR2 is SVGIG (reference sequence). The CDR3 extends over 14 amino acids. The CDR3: CAWSHNVQGIAQFF. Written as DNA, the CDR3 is TGTGCCTGGAGTCACAACGTACAGGGTATAGCGCAGTTCTTC.

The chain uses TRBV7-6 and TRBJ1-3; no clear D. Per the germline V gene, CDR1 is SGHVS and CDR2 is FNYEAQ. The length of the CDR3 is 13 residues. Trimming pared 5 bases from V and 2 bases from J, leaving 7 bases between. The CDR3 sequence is CASSPRPGNTIYF. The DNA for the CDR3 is TGTGCCAGCAGCCCACGACCTGGAAACACCATATATTTT.

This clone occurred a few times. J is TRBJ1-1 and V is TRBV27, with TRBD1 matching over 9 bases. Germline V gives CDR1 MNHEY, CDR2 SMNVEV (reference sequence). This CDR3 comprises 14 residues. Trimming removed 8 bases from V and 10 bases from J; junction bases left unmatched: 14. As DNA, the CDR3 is TGTGCCAGCGGCCCGACAGGGGGTTCGAGTCGAGCTTTCTTT. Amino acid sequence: CASGPTGGSSRAFF.

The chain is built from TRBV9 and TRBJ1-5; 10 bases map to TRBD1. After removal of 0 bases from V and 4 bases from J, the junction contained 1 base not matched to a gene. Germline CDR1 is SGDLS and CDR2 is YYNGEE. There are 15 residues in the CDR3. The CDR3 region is CASSVGTGGNQPQHF. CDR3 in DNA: TGTGCCAGCAGCGTAGGGACAGGGGGAAATCAGCCCCAGCATTTT.

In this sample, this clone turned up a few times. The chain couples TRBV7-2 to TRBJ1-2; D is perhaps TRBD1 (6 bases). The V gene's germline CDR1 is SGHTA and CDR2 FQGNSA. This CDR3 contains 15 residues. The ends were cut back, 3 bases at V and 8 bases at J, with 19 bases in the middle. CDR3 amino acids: CASSLRQVHQGGYTF. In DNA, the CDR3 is TGTGCCAGCAGCTTGAGACAGGTCCATCAAGGGGGCTACACCTTC.

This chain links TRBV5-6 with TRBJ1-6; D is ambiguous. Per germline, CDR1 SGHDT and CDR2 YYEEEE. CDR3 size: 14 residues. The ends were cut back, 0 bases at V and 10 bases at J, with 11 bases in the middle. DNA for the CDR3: TGTGCCAGCAGCTTGGAACAACAGAACTCACCCCTCCACTTT. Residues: CASSLEQQNSPLHF. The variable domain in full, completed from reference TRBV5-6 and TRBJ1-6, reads DAGVTQSPTHLIKTRGQQVTLRCSPKSGHDTVSWYQQALGQGPQFIFQYYEEEERQRGNFPDRFSGHQFPNYSSELNVNALLLGDSALYLCASSLEQQNSPLHFGNGTRLTVT.

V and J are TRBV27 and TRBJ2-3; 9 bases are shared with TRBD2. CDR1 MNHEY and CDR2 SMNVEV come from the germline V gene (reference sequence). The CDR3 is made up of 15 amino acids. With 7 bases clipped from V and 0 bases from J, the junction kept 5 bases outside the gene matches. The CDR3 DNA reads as TGTGCCAGCATGCGGGAGGGGCTGAGCACAGATACGCAGTATTTT. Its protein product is CASMREGLSTDTQYF.

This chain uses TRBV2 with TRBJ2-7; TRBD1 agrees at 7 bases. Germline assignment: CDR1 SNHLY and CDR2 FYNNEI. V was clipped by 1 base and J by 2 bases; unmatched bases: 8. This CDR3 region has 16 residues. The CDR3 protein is CASSEEWGQLTYEQYF. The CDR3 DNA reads TGTGCCAGCAGTGAAGAGTGGGGACAGCTAACCTACGAGCAGTACTTC.

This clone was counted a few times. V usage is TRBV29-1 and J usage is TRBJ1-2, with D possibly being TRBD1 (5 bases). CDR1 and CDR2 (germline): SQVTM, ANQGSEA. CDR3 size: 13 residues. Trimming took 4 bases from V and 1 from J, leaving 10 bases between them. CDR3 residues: CSVVSGFNYGYTF. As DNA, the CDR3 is TGCAGCGTTGTTTCAGGGTTTAACTATGGCTACACCTTC.

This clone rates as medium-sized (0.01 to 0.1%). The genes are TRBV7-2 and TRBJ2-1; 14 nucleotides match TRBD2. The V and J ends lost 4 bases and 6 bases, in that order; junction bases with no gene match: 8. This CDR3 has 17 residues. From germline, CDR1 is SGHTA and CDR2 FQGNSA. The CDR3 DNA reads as TGTGCCAGCAGCTCCGGACTAGCGGGGGGAGGTTCCAATGAGCAGTTCTTC. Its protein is CASSSGLAGGGSNEQFF.

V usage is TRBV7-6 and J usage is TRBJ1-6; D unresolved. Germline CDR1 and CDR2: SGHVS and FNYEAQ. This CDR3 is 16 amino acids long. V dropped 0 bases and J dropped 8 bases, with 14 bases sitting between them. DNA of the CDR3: TGTGCCAGCAGCTTAGCGGGCCGAGGGAGGGATTCACCCCTCCACTTT. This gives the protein CASSLAGRGRDSPLHF.

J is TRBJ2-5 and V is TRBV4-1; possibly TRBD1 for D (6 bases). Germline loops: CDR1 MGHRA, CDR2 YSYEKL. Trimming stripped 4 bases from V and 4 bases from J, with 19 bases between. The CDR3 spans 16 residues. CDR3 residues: CASSPPPTGFGETQYF. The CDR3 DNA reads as TGCGCCAGCAGCCCACCCCCCACAGGGTTTGGAGAGACCCAGTACTTC.

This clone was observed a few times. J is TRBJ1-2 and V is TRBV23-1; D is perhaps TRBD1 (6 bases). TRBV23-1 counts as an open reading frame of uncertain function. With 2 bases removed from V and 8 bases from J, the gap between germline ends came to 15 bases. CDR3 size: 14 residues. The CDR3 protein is CASSQEAYREGYTF. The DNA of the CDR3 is TGCGCCAGCAGTCAAGAGGCGTACAGGGAGGGCTACACCTTC.